This passage covers 5 T cell receptor beta chains from one sample sequenced in a study of cytomegalovirus exposure and HLA in healthy donors. The PCR made use of 60 Vbeta and 13 Jbeta primers. Clones were read by immunoSEQ multiplex PCR, and TCRdb kept only the in-frame ones, dropping some. The sample consists of approximately 88,000 clones, over 60% of them appearing once. Sequenced input: PBMCs. These receptors were collected from a man aged 25 to 40 in good health and CMV-seropositive.

The chain employs TRBV6-1 and TRBJ2-1; 9 positions match TRBD2. The ends lost 3 bases at V and 1 base at J; junction bases unmatched: 1. Germline CDR1 is MNHNS and CDR2 is SASEGT. The CDR3 runs 15 residues. The CDR3 DNA follows: TGTGCCAGCAGTGAGCGGGGGGGATCCTACAATGAGCAGTTCTTC. It yields the protein CASSERGGSYNEQFF.

The rearrangement links TRBV7-3 to TRBJ2-2; maybe TRBD1 (5 bases). Germline CDR1 and CDR2: SGHTA and FQGTGA. The CDR3 contains 14 residues. With 10 bases removed from V and 3 bases from J, the gap between germline ends came to 15 bases. The CDR3 loop reads CATSWGGYTGELFF. CDR3 bases: TGTGCCACCAGTTGGGGCGGCTACACCGGGGAGCTGTTTTTT.

CDR3 in DNA: TGTGCCAGCAGCTTAGTTGGTCAGGGCCTCTATGGCTACACCTTC. This translates into CASSLVGQGLYGYTF. The rearrangement uses TRBV7-9 and TRBJ1-2, with a weak D call TRBD1 (5 bases). The germline V and J ends were trimmed by 1 base and 4 bases, with 13 bases remaining between them. The CDR3 consists of 15 residues. Germline CDR1 is SEHNR and CDR2 is FQNEAQ (reference sequence).

The chain couples TRBV18 to TRBJ2-7; TRBD2 is a possible D gene (6 bases). V lost 6 bases and J lost 2, with 11 bases in between. This CDR3 spans 13 amino acids. Germline lookup yields CDR1 KGHSH and CDR2 LQKENI. CDR3 nucleotide sequence: TGTGCCAGCTCTAGGACTACTACCTACGAGCAGTACGTC. Amino acid sequence: CASSRTTTYEQYV.

The chain recombines TRBV9 with TRBJ2-7; 9 nucleotides match TRBD1. The V and J ends lost 3 bases and 3 bases, in that order; junction bases with no gene match: 10. CDR1 is SGDLS, CDR2 YYNGEE, per germline. This CDR3 region has 16 residues. CDR3 amino acids: CASSDRPGQGYYEQYF. CDR3 sequence (DNA): TGTGCCAGCAGCGATCGGCCGGGACAGGGTTACTACGAGCAGTACTTC.